This TCR beta chain was retrieved from a study of T cell repertoires in cytomegalovirus infection. Study summary: The authors relied on CMV epitopes, both recently identified HLA-C-restricted and well-studied HLA-B-restricted. Signatures in public TCR beta sequences pointed to both CMV infection and matching HLA type.

A remark on this clonotype: Its antigen remains unknown.

CDR3 size: 17 residues. Germline V gene lookup returns CDR1 SGDLS and CDR2 YYNGEE. The V segment lost 3 bases and the J segment 0 bases; nucleotides outside the gene matches: 9. Findings and limits, study-wide: Within the response measured ex vivo, HLA-C-restricted CMV-specific TCR beta clonotypes were dominant. People with CMV and the relevant HLA were identified by cumulative public TCR beta family frequency.

TCRdb fed the reads into MiXCR, producing one record per CDR3 protein. This table holds about 830,000 distinct CDR3 sequences, approximately 32% found once. This TCR came from a human donor in good health (CMV status not recorded). Some clones in this sample may be carry-over from other donors' samples. Source: cultured CD8+ T cells from PBMCs, taken from culture after CMV antigen stimulation. The J gene is TRBJ2-3, the V gene TRBV9, with 8 bases that match TRBD2. The CDR3 sequence: CASSDQISGVSTDTQYF. DNA of the CDR3: TGTGCCAGCAGCGACCAGATTAGCGGGGTTAGCACAGATACGCAGTATTTT. The full variable domain, completed using reference TRBV9 and TRBJ2-3, is DSGVTQTPKHLITATGQRVTLRCSPRSGDLSVYWYQQSLDQGLQFLIQYYNGEERAKGNILERFSAQQFPDLHSELNLSSLELGDSALYFCASSDQISGVSTDTQYFGPGTRLTVL.